The 18 T cell receptor beta chains given below trace back to one sample, sequenced in a study of T cells in Graves' hyperthyroidism and ophthalmopathy. Amplified TCR beta CDR3 regions derived from RNA transcripts. A first-round RT-PCR of the TCR CDR3 used the HTBI primer set. TCRdb redid the calling of the multiplex PCR reads with MiXCR, one entry per CDR3 protein. The sample lists a few hundred thousand distinct CDR3 sequences; about 15% were seen once. The specimen sequenced was blood. Receptors were obtained from a woman aged 18-29 years with Graves' hyperthyroidism that later progressed to Graves' ophthalmopathy.

This clonotype has a count of ten or more. V usage is TRBV20-1 and J usage is TRBJ2-7; 8 bases line up with TRBD1. Unmatched junction bases numbered 12, after V lost 3 bases and J lost 2 bases. The CDR3 length is 16 residues. Germline V gene data show CDR1 as DFQATT and CDR2 as SNEGSKA (reference sequence). CDR3 sequence reads: CSARSLQGVPTYEQYF. The CDR3 bases are TGCAGTGCTAGGAGCCTACAGGGGGTTCCCACCTACGAGCAGTACTTC.

This clonotype was seen a handful of times. V and J are TRBV7-2 and TRBJ1-5, with D possibly being TRBD1 (5 bases). V was shortened by 3 bases and J by 9 bases, with 15 bases between the two germline ends. Germline lookup yields CDR1 SGHTA and CDR2 FQGNSA. This CDR3 has 14 residues. Here the CDR3 reads CASSLSTEPRPQHF. The CDR3 DNA follows: TGTGCCAGCAGCTTGTCGACAGAGCCAAGGCCCCAGCATTTT.

There are many counts of this clonotype. The CDR3 DNA sequence: TGTGCCAGCAGTGAGCAGGGAACGGAGACCCAGTACTTC. As protein: CASSEQGTETQYF. This sequence joins TRBV2 and TRBJ2-5; TRBD1 is a possible D gene (5 bases). The CDR3 is made up of 13 amino acids. Germline CDR1 SNHLY, CDR2 FYNNEI. The V end lost 3 bases, the J end lost 5 bases, and 10 bases lay between the germline ends.

A few counts support this clonotype. One junction end disagrees with the germline gene, perhaps due to a read error. The chain carries TRBV7-9 and TRBJ1-1; D unresolved. The CDR3 sequence is 13 residues long. CDR1 SEHNR and CDR2 FQNEAQ come from the germline V gene (reference sequence). CDR3 coding DNA: TGTGCCAGCAACTTAGGAGGGAGCACTGAAGCTTTCTTT. Translated, it gives CASNLGGSTEAFF.

Many counts were recorded for this clonotype. The chain combines TRBV7-2 with TRBJ2-1; 7 bases line up with TRBD1. The CDR3 loop spans 15 amino acids. The trim removed 3 bases at V and 5 bases at J, leaving 7 bases unmatched. Germline V gene lookup returns CDR1 SGHTA and CDR2 FQGNSA. As DNA, the CDR3 is TGTGCCAGCAGCTTGACCGGACAGGTCCACAATGAGCAGTTCTTC. It codes for CASSLTGQVHNEQFF.

This clonotype appeared many times. The chain has TRBV10-3 and TRBJ2-3; either TRBD1 or TRBD2 may supply D (6 bases each). Germline V gene sequence: CDR1 ENHRY, CDR2 SYGVKD. The ends were cut back, 4 bases at V and 5 bases at J, with 10 bases in the middle. CDR3 length: 13 amino acids. CDR3 bases: TGTGCCATCAGTGCACAGGGAGGAGATACGCAGTATTTT. Protein sequence: CAISAQGGDTQYF.

V gene TRBV7-8 combines with J gene TRBJ2-1; the D is unclear. This CDR3 contains 13 residues. V gave up 5 bases and J gave up 5 bases, with 10 bases separating them. The V gene's germline CDR1 is SGHVS and CDR2 FQNEAQ. The CDR3 is CASSLSQDNEQFF. CDR3 nucleotide sequence: TGTGCCAGCAGCCTCAGTCAGGACAATGAGCAGTTCTTC.

This clonotype was observed a few times. The chain couples TRBV10-3 to TRBJ1-3; the D is unclear. V dropped 5 bases and J dropped 0 bases, with 8 bases sitting between them. The CDR3 sequence is 14 residues long. Germline assignment: CDR1 ENHRY and CDR2 SYGVKD. CDR3 sequence reads: CAISSQFSGNTIYF. DNA of the CDR3: TGTGCCATCAGTTCCCAGTTCTCTGGAAACACCATATATTTT.

There are many counts of this clonotype. V is TRBV5-1 and J is TRBJ2-3; D is undetermined. This CDR3 region has 15 residues. V was pared by 5 bases and J by 4 bases, with 17 bases between. CDR1 SGHRS and CDR2 YFSETQ come from the germline V gene. This CDR3 reads CASRPQPSGADTQYF. CDR3 coding DNA: TGCGCCAGCAGGCCGCAGCCCTCCGGCGCAGATACGCAGTATTTT.

This clonotype turned up a few times. The genes are TRBV9 and TRBJ2-1, with 7 bases matching TRBD1. Germline V gives CDR1 SGDLS, CDR2 YYNGEE. V lost 4 bases, J lost 5 bases, and 9 bases stayed unmatched. This CDR3 is built from 15 residues. The CDR3 here is CASSFTDRTDNEQFF. In DNA, the CDR3 is TGTGCCAGCAGCTTTACGGACAGGACGGACAATGAGCAGTTCTTC.

Ten or more counts support this clonotype. The J gene is TRBJ1-2, the V gene TRBV6-1; 9 nucleotides line up with TRBD1. Germline V gene sequence: CDR1 MNHNS, CDR2 SASEGT. There are 16 residues in the CDR3. The V gene end was trimmed by 6 bases and the J gene end by 4 bases; junction bases not matched to a gene: 12. The chain's CDR3 is CASRPEGWTGAYGYTF. CDR3 nucleotides: TGTGCCAGCAGGCCCGAAGGTTGGACAGGGGCCTATGGCTACACCTTC.

This clonotype was detected ten times or more. The chain uses TRBV3-1 and TRBJ2-1; a possible D gene is TRBD2 (5 bases). The CDR3 runs to 16 residues. The ends were cut back, 1 base at V and 3 bases at J, with 13 bases in the middle. Germline lookup yields CDR1 LGHDT and CDR2 YNNKEL (reference sequence). CDR3 in amino acids: CASSQVSGLSYNEQFF. CDR3 coding DNA: TGTGCCAGCAGCCAAGTATCCGGACTTAGCTACAATGAGCAGTTCTTC.

This clonotype was recorded many times. J is TRBJ2-7 and V is TRBV7-9; D gene uncertain. This CDR3 contains 13 residues. Deletions cut 1 base from V and 6 bases from J, with 10 bases between. Germline loops: CDR1 SEHNR, CDR2 FQNEAQ (reference sequence). The CDR3 region is CASSLVQWSEQYF. CDR3 in DNA: TGTGCCAGCAGCTTAGTCCAGTGGTCCGAGCAGTACTTC.

This chain connects TRBV5-4 to TRBJ2-1; D remains unclear. V was clipped by 0 bases and J by 6 bases, with 13 bases between them. This CDR3 is built from 15 residues. CDR1 and CDR2 (germline): SGHNT, YYREEE (reference sequence). CDR3 sequence (DNA): TGTGCCAGCAGCTTGGGTGCGGCCGAGCGCAATGAGCAGTTCTTC. It codes for CASSLGAAERNEQFF.

As concerns this clonotype: This may come from a read error, since a much larger clone is one base off. V is TRBV28 and J is TRBJ2-1; no reliable D call. Germline assignment: CDR1 MDHEN and CDR2 SYDVKM. The CDR3 has 10 amino acids. The chain's CDR3 is CVSSFNEQFF. CDR3 coding DNA: TGTGTCAGCAGTTTCAATGAGCAGTTCTTC.

The genes are TRBV27 and TRBJ1-4; D gene ambiguous. The CDR3 consists of 14 residues. Germline V CDR1 and CDR2: MNHEY, SMNVEV (reference sequence). V dropped 6 bases and J dropped 3 bases, with 11 bases sitting between them. DNA of the CDR3: TGTGCCAGCAGGGCAGGATTGGCTAATGAAAAACTGTTTTTT. It is translated as CASRAGLANEKLFF.

This clonotype was found many times. The J gene is TRBJ2-5, the V gene TRBV5-4, with D possibly matching TRBD1 (6 bases). V was cut by 3 bases and J by 7 bases, with 10 bases left in between. Germline loops: CDR1 SGHNT, CDR2 YYREEE (reference sequence). The CDR3 is 12 amino acids. The CDR3: CASSWGQGTQYF. CDR3 DNA sequence: TGTGCCAGCAGCTGGGGGCAGGGGACCCAGTACTTC.

V gene TRBV4-1 combines with J gene TRBJ2-1; perhaps TRBD2 as D (6 bases). Trimming removed 1 base from V and 2 bases from J, with 15 bases in between. The CDR3 has 17 residues. CDR1 and CDR2 (germline): MGHRA, YSYEKL. As DNA, the CDR3 is TGCGCCAGCAGCCAAGCTAGCGCAGGAGTAACCTACAATGAGCAGTTCTTC. It yields the protein CASSQASAGVTYNEQFF.